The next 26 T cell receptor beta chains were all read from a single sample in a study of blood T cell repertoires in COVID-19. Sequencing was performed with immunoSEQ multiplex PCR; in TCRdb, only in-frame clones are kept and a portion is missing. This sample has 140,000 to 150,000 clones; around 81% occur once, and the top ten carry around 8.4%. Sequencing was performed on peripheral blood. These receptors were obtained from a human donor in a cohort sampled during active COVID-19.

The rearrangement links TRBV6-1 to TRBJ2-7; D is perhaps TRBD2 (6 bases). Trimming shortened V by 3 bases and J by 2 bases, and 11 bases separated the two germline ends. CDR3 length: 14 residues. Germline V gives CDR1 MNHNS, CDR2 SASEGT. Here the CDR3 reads CASSERGAAYEQYF. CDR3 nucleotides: TGTGCCAGCAGTGAGCGGGGCGCAGCCTACGAGCAGTACTTC.

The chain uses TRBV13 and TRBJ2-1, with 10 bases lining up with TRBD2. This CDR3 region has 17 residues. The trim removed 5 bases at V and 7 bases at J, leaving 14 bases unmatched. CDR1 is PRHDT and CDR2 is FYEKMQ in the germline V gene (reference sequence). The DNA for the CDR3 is TGTGCCAGCAGCCAACCGACGGGGGGACTAGCGTCAAATGAGCAGTTCTTC. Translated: CASSQPTGGLASNEQFF. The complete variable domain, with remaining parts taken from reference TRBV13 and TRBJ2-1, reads AAGVIQSPRHLIKEKRETATLKCYPIPRHDTVYWYQQGPGQDPQFLISFYEKMQSDKGSIPDRFSAQQFSDYHSELNMSSLELGDSALYFCASSQPTGGLASNEQFFGPGTRLTVL.

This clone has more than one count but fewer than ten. CDR3 coding DNA: TGTGCCAGCAGCGTAGCTGGGGGGGGCACAGATACGCAGTATTTT. The encoded protein is CASSVAGGGTDTQYF. The chain employs TRBV9 and TRBJ2-3; 7 bases align to TRBD2. The length of the CDR3 is 15 residues. V shed 0 bases, J shed 1 base, and the junction held 2 bases outside the gene matches. The germline V gene has CDR1 SGDLS and CDR2 YYNGEE. The whole variable domain, filled in from reference TRBV9 and TRBJ2-3, reads DSGVTQTPKHLITATGQRVTLRCSPRSGDLSVYWYQQSLDQGLQFLIQYYNGEERAKGNILERFSAQQFPDLHSELNLSSLELGDSALYFCASSVAGGGTDTQYFGPGTRLTVL.

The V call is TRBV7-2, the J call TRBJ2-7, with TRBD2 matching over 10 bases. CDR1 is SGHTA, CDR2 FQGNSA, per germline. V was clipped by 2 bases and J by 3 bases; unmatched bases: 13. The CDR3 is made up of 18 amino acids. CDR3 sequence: CASSLSAKGLAGDYEQYF. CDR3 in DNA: TGTGCCAGCAGCTTATCGGCTAAGGGTCTAGCGGGAGACTACGAGCAGTACTTC.

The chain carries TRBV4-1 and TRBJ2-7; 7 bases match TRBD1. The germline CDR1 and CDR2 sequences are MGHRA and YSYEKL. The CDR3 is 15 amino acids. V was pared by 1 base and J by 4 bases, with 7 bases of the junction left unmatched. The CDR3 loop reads CASSQAQGVGYEQYF. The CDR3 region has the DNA TGCGCCAGCAGCCAAGCCCAGGGGGTAGGTTACGAGCAGTACTTC.

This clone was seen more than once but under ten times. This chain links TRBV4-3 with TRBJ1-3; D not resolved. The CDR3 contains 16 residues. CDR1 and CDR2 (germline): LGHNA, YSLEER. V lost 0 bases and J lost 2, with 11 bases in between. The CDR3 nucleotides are TGCGCCAGCAGCCAAGACGAAGGGAGCGCTGGAAACACCATATATTTT. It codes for CASSQDEGSAGNTIYF.

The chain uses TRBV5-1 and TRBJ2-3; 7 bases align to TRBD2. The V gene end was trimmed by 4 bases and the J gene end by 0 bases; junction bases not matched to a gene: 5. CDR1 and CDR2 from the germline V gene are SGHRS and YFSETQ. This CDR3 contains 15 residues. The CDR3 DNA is TGCGCCAGCAGCCAAGTTAGCGGGAGCACAGATACGCAGTATTTT. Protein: CASSQVSGSTDTQYF. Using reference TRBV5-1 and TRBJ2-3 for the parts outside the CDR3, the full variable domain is KAGVTQTPRYLIKTRGQQVTLSCSPISGHRSVSWYQQTPGQGLQFLFEYFSETQRNKGNFPGRFSGRQFSNSRSEMNVSTLELGDSALYLCASSQVSGSTDTQYFGPGTRLTVL.

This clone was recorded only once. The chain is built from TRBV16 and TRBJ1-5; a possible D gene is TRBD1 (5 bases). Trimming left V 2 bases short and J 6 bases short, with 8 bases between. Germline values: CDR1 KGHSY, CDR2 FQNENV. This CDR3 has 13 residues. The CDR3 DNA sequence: TGTGCCAGCAGCCAAAGGCAGGGTCAGCCCCAGCATTTT. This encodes CASSQRQGQPQHF.

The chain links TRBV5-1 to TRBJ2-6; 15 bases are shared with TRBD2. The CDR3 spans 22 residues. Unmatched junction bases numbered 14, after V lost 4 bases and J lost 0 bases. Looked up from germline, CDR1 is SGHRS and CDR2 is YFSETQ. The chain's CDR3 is CASSRGGLAGGPNLSGANVLTF. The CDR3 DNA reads TGCGCCAGCAGCAGGGGAGGACTAGCGGGAGGGCCAAACCTCTCTGGGGCCAACGTCCTGACTTTC.

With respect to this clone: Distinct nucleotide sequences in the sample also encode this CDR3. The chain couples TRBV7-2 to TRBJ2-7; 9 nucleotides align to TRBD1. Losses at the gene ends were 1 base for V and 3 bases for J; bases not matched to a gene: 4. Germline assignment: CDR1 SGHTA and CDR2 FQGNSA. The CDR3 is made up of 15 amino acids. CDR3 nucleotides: TGTGCCAGCAGCTTAGGGGGGACAGGGTACTACGAGCAGTACTTC. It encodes CASSLGGTGYYEQYF.

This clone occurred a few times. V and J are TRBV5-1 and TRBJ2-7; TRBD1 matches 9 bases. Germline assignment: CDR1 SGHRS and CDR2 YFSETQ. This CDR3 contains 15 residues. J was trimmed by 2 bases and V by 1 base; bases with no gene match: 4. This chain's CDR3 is CASSLSGQGTYEQYF. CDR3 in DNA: TGCGCCAGCAGCTTGTCAGGACAGGGGACCTACGAGCAGTACTTC.

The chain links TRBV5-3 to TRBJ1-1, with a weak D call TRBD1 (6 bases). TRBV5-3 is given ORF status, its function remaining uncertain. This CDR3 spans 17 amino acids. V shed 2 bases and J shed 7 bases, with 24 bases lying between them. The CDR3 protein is CARSFRKRPGHQIEAFF. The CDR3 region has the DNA TGTGCCAGAAGCTTCAGAAAGCGACCGGGACACCAAATTGAAGCTTTCTTT.

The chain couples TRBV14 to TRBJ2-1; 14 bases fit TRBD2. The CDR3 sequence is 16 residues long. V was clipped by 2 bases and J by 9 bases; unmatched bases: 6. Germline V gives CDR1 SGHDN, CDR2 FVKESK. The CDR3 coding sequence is TGTGCCAGCAGCCAAAAGGGACTAGCGGGAGTTGGTGAGCAGTTCTTC. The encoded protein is CASSQKGLAGVGEQFF.

CDR3 amino acids: CASSFIGRGQNTEAFF. CDR3 DNA sequence: TGTGCCAGCAGTTTTATTGGCAGGGGTCAGAACACTGAAGCTTTCTTT. The chain is built from TRBV28 and TRBJ1-1; the D gene is possibly TRBD1 (6 bases). Germline CDR1 reads MDHEN; CDR2 reads SYDVKM. The CDR3 contains 16 residues. With 3 bases removed from V and 1 base from J, the gap between germline ends came to 15 bases.

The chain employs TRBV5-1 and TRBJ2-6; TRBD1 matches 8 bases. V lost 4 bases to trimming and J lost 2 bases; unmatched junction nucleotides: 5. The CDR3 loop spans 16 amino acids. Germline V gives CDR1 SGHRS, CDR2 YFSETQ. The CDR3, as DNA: TGCGCCAGCAGCAGGACAGGGCGACCTGGGGCCAACGTCCTGACTTTC. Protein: CASSRTGRPGANVLTF.

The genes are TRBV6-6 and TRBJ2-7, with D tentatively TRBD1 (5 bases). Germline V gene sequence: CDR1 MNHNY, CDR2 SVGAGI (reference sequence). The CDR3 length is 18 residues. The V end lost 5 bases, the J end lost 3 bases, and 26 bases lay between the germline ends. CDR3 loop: CASSPQPGRGRALYEQYF. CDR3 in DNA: TGTGCCAGCAGTCCCCAACCGGGTAGGGGTAGAGCACTCTACGAGCAGTACTTC.

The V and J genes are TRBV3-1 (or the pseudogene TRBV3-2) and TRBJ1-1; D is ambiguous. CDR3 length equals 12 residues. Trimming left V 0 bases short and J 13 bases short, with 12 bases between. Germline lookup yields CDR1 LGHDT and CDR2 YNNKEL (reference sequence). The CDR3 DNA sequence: TGTGCCAGCAGCCAAGATCTAGAACCCTTTTTCTTT. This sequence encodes CASSQDLEPFFF.

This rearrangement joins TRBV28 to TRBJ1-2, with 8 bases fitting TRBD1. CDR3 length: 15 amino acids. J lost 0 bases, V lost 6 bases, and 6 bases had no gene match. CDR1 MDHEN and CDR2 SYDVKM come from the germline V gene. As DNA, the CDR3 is TGTGCCAGCAGAGGGACAGGAGCCTCTAACTATGGCTACACCTTC. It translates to CASRGTGASNYGYTF.

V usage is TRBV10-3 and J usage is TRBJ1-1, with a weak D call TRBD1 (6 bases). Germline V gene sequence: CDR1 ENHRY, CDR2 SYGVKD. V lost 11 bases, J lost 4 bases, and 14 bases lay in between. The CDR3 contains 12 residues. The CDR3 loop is CASGGQGTEAFF. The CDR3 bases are TGTGCCTCGGGGGGGCAGGGCACTGAAGCTTTCTTT.

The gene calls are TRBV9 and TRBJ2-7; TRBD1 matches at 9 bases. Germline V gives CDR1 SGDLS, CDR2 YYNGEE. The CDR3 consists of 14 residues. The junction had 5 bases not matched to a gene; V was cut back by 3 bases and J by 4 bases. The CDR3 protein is CASSDGDRAYEQYF. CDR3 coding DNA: TGTGCCAGCAGCGACGGGGACAGGGCTTACGAGCAGTACTTC.

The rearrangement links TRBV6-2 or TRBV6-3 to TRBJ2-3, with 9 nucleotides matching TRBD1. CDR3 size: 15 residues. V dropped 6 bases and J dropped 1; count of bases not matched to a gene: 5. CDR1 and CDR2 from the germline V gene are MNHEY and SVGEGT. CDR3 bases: TGTGCCAGCAGCTCCCGGGACAGGGGCACAGATACGCAGTATTTT. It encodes CASSSRDRGTDTQYF.

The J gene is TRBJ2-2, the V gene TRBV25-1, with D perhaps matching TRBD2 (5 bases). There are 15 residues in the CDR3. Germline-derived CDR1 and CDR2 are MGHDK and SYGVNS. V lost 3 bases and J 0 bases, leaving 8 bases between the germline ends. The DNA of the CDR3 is TGTGCCAGCAGTGACGCGCGGGCGAACACCGGGGAGCTGTTTTTT. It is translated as CASSDARANTGELFF.

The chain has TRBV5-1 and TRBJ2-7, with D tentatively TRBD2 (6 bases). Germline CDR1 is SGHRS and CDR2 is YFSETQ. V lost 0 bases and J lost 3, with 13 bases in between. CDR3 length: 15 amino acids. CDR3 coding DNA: TGCGCCAGCAGCTTGGATCGGGGGACCCGCTACGAGCAGTACTTC. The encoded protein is CASSLDRGTRYEQYF.

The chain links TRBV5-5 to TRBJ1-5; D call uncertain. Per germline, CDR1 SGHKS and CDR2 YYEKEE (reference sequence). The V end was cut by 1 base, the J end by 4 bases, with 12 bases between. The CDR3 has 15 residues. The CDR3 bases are TGTGCCAGCAGCTTGCCAGGCGGGAGGAATCAGCCCCAGCATTTT. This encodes CASSLPGGRNQPQHF.

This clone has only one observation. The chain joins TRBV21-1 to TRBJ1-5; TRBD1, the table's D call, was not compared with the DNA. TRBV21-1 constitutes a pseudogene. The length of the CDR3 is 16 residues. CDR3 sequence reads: CASSTKGQGRNQPQHF. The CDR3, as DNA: TGTGCCAGCAGCACAAAAGGACAGGGACGAAATCAGCCCCAGCATTTT.

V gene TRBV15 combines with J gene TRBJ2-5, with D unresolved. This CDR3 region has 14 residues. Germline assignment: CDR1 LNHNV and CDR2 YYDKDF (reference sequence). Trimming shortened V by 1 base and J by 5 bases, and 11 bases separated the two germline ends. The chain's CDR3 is CATSRVPRAETQYF. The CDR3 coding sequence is TGTGCCACCAGCAGAGTCCCTAGAGCGGAGACCCAGTACTTC.